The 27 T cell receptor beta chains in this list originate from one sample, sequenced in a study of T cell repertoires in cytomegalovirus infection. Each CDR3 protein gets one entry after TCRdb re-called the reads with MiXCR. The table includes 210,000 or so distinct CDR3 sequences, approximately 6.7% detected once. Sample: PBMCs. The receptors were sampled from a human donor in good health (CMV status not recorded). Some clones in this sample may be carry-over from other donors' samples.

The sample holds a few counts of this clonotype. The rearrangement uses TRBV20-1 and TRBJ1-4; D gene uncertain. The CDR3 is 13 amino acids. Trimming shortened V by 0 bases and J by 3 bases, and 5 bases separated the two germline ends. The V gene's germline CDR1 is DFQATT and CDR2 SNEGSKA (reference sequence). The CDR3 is CSAREGPNEKLFF. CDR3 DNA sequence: TGCAGTGCTAGAGAAGGACCTAATGAAAAACTGTTTTTT.

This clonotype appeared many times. The CDR3 DNA reads TGTGCCAGCAGTACCCCGGGACAGGGGGATTTTGACTCTGAAGCTTTCTTT. Translated, it gives CASSTPGQGDFDSEAFF. The genes are TRBV28 and TRBJ1-1, with 11 bases aligning to TRBD1. CDR3 length equals 17 residues. CDR1 and CDR2 from the germline V gene are MDHEN and SYDVKM. J gave up 6 bases and V 5 bases, and 14 bases lay outside the gene matches.

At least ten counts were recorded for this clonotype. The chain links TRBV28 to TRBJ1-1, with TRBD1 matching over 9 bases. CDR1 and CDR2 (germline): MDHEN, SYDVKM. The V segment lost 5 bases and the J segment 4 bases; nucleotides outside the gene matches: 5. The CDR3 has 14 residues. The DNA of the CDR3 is TGTGCCAGCAGTGAGACAGGGGGTTTCACTGAAGCTTTCTTT. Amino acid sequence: CASSETGGFTEAFF.

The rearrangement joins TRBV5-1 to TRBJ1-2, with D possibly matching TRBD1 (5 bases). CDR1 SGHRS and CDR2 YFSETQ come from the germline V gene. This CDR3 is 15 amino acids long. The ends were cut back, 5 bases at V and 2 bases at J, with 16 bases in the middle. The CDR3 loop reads CASRPDRTENYGYTF. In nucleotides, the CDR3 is TGCGCCAGCAGACCAGACAGAACCGAGAACTATGGCTACACCTTC. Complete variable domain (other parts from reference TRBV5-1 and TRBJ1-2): KAGVTQTPRYLIKTRGQQVTLSCSPISGHRSVSWYQQTPGQGLQFLFEYFSETQRNKGNFPGRFSGRQFSNSRSEMNVSTLELGDSALYLCASRPDRTENYGYTFGSGTRLTVV.

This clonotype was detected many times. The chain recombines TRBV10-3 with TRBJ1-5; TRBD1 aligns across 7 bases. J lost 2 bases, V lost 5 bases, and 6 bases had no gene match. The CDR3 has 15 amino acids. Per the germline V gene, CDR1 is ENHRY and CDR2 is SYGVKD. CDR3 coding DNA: TGTGCCATCAGTTTAGACAGGGAGGGCAATCAGCCCCAGCATTTT. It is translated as CAISLDREGNQPQHF.

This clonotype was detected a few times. The CDR3: CASRVRGAGRDTQYF. The CDR3 bases are TGTGCCAGCCGGGTGCGGGGGGCCGGGAGAGATACGCAGTATTTT. The rearrangement uses TRBV2 and TRBJ2-3, with 8 bases identical to TRBD2. The CDR3 spans 15 residues. Germline values: CDR1 SNHLY, CDR2 FYNNEI. V gave up 8 bases and J gave up 5 bases; unmatched junction bases: 12.

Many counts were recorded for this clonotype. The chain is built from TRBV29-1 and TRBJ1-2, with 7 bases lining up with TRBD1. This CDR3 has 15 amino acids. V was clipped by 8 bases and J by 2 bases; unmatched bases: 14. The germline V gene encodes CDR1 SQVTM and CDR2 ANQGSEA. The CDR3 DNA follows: TGCAGCTTATGGGACAGCTCGCCTGGGAACTATGGCTACACCTTC. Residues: CSLWDSSPGNYGYTF.

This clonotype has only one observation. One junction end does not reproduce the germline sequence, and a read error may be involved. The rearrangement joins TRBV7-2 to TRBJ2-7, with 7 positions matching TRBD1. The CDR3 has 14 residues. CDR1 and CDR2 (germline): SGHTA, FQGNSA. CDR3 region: CASGSYRGPYEQNF. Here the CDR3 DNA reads TGTGCCAGCGGCTCTTACAGGGGACCTTACGAGCAGAACTTC.

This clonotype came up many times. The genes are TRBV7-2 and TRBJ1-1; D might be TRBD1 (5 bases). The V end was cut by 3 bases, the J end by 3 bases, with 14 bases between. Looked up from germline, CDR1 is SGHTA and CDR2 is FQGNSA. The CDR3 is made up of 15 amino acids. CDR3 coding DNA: TGTGCCAGCAGCTTCCCGCCGGGACTGCACACTGAAGCTTTCTTT. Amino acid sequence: CASSFPPGLHTEAFF. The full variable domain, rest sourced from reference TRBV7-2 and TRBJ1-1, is GAGVSQSPSNKVTEKGKDVELRCDPISGHTALYWYRQSLGQGLEFLIYFQGNSAPDKSGLPSDRFSAERTGGSVSTLTIQRTQQEDSAVYLCASSFPPGLHTEAFFGQGTRLTVV.

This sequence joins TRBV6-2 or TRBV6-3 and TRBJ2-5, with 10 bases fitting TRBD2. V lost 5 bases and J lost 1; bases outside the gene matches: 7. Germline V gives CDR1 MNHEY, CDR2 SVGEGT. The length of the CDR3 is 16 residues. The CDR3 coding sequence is TGTGCCAGCAGTCCTCCCCTAGCGGGGGCCCAAGAGACCCAGTACTTC. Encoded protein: CASSPPLAGAQETQYF.

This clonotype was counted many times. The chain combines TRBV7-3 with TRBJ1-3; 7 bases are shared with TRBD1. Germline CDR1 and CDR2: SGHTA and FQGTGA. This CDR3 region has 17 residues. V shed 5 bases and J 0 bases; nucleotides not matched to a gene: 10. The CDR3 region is CASSPLGQRGSGNTIYF. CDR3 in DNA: TGTGCCAGCAGCCCCTTGGGACAGAGGGGCTCTGGAAACACCATATATTTT.

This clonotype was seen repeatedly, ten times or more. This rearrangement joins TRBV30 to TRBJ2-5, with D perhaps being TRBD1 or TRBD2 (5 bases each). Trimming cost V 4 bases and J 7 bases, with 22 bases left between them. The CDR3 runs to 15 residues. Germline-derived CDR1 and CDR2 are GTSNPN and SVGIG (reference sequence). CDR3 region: CAWIRLDGGGGTQYF. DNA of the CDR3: TGTGCCTGGATCCGGCTAGATGGGGGTGGGGGGACCCAGTACTTC.

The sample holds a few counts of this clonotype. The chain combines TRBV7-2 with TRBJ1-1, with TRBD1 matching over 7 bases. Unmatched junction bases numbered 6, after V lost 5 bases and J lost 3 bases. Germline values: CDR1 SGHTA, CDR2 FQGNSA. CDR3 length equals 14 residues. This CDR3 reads CASSTDREHTEAFF. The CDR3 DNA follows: TGTGCCAGCAGCACAGACAGGGAACACACTGAAGCTTTCTTT.

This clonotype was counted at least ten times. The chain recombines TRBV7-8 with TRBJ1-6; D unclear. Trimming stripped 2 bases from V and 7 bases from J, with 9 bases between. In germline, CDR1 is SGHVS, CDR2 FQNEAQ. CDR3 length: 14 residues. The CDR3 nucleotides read TGTGCCAGCAGCTTATTGAGGAGAAATTCACCCCTCCACTTT. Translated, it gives CASSLLRRNSPLHF.

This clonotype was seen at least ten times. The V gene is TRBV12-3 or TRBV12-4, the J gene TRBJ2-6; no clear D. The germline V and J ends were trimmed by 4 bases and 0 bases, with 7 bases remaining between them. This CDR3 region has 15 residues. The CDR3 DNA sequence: TGTGCCAGCAGTTGGTGGAACTCTGGGGCCAACGTCCTGACTTTC. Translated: CASSWWNSGANVLTF.

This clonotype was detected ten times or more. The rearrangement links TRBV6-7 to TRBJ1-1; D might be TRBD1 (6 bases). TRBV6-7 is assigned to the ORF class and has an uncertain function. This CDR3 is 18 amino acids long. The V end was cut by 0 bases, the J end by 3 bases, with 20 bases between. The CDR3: CASSYSIDQGFTDTEAFF. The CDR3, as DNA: TGTGCCAGCAGTTACTCGATCGATCAGGGGTTTACTGACACTGAAGCTTTCTTT.

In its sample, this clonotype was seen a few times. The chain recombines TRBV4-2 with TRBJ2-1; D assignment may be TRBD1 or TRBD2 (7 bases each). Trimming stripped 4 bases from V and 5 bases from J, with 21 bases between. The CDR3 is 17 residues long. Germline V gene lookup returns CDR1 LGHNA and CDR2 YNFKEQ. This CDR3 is CASSLLPPGGGDNEQFF. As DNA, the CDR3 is TGTGCCAGCAGCCTTCTTCCCCCAGGGGGGGGTGACAATGAGCAGTTCTTC.

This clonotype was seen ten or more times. The CDR3 loop is CATDDRADEQFF. The DNA of the CDR3 is TGTGCCACAGACGACAGGGCGGATGAGCAGTTCTTC. The chain has TRBV6-1 and TRBJ2-1; 7 bases agree with TRBD1. Germline V lookup: CDR1 MNHNS, CDR2 SASEGT. The CDR3 contains 12 residues. The trim removed 10 bases at V and 8 bases at J, leaving 8 bases unmatched.

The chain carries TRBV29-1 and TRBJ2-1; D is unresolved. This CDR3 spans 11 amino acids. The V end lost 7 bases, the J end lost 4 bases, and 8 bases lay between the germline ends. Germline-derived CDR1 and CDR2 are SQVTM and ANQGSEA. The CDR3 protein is CSAGGYNEQFF. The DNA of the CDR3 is TGCAGCGCCGGTGGTTACAATGAGCAGTTCTTC.

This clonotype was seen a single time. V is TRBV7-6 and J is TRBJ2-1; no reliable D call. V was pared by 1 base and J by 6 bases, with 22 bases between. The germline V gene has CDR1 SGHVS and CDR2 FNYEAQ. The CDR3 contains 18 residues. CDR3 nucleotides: TGTGCCAGCAGCTTAGTAGTCTTTACCGTCCGTTCGATCAATGAGCAGTTCTTC. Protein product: CASSLVVFTVRSINEQFF.

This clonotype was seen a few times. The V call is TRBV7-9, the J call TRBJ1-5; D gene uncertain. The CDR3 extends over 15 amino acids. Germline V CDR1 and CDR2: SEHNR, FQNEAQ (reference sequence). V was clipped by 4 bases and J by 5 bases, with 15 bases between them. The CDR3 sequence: CASSWSGSVHQPQHF. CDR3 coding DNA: TGTGCCAGCAGCTGGTCCGGGTCGGTCCATCAGCCCCAGCATTTT.

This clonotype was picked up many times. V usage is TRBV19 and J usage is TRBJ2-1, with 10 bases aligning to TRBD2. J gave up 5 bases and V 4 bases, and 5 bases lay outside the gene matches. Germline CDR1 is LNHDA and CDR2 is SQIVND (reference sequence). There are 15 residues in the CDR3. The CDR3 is CASSKRGGVDNEQFF. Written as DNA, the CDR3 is TGTGCCAGTAGTAAGCGGGGGGGCGTCGACAATGAGCAGTTCTTC.

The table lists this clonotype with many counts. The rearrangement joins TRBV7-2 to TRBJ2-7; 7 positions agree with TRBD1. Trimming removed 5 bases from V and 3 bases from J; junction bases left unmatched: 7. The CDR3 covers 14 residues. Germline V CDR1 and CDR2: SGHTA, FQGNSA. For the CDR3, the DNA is TGTGCCAGCAGCCCCCGGGACAGCTACTACGAGCAGTACTTC. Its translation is CASSPRDSYYEQYF.

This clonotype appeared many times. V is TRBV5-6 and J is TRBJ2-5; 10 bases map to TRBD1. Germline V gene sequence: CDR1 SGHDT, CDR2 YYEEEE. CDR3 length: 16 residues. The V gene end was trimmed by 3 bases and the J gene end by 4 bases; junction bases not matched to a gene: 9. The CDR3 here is CASSWWDRGIGETQYF. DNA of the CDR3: TGTGCCAGCAGCTGGTGGGACAGGGGAATTGGAGAGACCCAGTACTTC.

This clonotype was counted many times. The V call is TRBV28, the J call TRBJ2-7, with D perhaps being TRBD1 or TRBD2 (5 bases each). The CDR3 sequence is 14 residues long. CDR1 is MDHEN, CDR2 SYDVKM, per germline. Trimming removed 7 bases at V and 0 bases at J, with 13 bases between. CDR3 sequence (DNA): TGTGCCAGCAACGAGGCAGGGAGCTCCTACGAGCAGTACTTC. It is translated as CASNEAGSSYEQYF.

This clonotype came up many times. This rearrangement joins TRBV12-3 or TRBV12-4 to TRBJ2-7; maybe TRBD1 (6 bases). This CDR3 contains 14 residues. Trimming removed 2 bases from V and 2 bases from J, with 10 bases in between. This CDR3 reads CASSLRGQAYEQYF. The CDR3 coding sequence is TGTGCCAGCAGTTTAAGGGGACAAGCCTACGAGCAGTACTTC.

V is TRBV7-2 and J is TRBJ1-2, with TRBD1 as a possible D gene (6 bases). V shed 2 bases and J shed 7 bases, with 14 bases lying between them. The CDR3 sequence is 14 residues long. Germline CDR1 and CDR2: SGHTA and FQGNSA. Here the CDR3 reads CASSLNGGLLGYTF. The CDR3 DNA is TGTGCCAGCAGCTTAAATGGGGGCCTTCTTGGCTACACCTTC.